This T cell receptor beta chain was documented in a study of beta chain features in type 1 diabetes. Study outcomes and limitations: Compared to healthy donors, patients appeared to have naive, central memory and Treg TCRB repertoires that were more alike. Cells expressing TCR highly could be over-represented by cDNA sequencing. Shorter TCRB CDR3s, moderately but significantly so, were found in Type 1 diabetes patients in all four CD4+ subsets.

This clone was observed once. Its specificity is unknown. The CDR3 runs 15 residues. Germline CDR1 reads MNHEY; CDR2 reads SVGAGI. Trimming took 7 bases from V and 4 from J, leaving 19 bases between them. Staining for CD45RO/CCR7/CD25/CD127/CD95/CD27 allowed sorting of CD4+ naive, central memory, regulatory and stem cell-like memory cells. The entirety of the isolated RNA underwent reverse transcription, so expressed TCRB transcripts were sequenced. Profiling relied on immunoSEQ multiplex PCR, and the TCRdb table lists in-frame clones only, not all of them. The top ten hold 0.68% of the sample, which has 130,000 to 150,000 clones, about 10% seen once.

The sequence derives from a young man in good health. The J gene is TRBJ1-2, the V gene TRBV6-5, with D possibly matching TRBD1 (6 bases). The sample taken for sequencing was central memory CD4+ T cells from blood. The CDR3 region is CASTLRGGPGYGYTF. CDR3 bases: TGTGCCAGCACCTTACGGGGGGGGCCTGGCTATGGCTACACCTTC.